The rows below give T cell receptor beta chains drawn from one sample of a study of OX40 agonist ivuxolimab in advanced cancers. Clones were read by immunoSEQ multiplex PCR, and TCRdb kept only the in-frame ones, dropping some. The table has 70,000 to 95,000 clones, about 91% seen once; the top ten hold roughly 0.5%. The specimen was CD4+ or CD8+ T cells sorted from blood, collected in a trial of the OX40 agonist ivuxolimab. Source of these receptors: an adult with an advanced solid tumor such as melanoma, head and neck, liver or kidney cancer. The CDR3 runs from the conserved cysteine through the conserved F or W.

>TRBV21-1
CASSKLSRDNTGELFF
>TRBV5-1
CASSLAAGGRRMNTEAFF
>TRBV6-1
CASSPLGHQNIQYF
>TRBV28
CASRTRAGSNTEAFF
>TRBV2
CASSEQGPTNEKLFF
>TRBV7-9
CASSVSGTSGEQFF
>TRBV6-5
CASSPMNQPQHF
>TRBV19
CASKRTARGQPQHF
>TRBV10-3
CAISERAGGAYEQYF
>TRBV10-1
CATGGIKDEKLFF
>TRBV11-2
CASSLQGALGNTIYF
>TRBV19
CASKKGGQPNEKLFF
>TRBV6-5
CASSFPGRNTEAFF
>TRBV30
CAWSVGSGKFNEQFF
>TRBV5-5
CASQVAGALDEQYF
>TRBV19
CASSMSGLGYGYTF
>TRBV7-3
CASSLLGLPGETQYF
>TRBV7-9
CASILGRAGSTGELFF
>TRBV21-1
CASRSEADRGYTF
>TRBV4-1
CASSQASTDANTGELFF
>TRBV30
CAWTPRGPLEQYF
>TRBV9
CASSLGLVGELFF
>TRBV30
CAWSVGSVFITF
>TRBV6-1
CASSDNGTPLGNTIYF
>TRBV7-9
CASSLDRGEHGYTF
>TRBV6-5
CASSYSWGAGTEAFF
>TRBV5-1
CASSQRPGQGVANYGYTF
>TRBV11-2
CASSFREWANQETQYF
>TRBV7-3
CASTQTGGTDTQYF
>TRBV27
CASSPQGYNEQFF
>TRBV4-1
CASSQVEKAGGYNEQFF
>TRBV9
CASSLGTGNTEAFF
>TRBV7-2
CASTFSGSEPTYEQYF
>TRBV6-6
CASSYSPSSGNTIYF
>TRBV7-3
CASSRTGVSPLHF
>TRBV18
CASSPLAGVQETQYF
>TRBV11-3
CASGSGGFGEQYF
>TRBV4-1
CASSQVLGNTEAFF
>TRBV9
CASSVGGGTGGAYGYTF
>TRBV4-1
CASSQARGRGFYEQYF
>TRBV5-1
CASRLAQYTDTQYF
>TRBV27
CASSLGTANTEAFF
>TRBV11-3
CASSLVRQGDEQYF
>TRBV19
CASSWTANNEQFF
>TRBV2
CASKEDIPNTEAFF
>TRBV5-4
CASSLEGPLNEQFF
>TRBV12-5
CASAPSGANVLTF
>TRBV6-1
CASSGSPGDGTQYF
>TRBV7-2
CASSLGPPGTTEAFF
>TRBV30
CAWSSGLSEKLFF
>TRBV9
CASSAGTRGSYEQYF
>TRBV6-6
CASSYSRQGDEQFF
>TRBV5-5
CASSLGFSHEQYF
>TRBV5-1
CASSLGQSTNYGYTF
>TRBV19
CASSPFGLPNTEAFF
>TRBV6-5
CASRRQASYEQYF
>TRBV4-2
CASSHSARGTDTQYF
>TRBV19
CASSMREGPYGYTF